These T cell receptor beta chains were read from a single sample in a study of T cells in Graves' hyperthyroidism and ophthalmopathy. One entry per CDR3 protein, called by TCRdb with MiXCR from the multiplex PCR reads. The table records about 700,000 distinct CDR3 sequences, nearly 45% of them present only once. The sample consisted of peripheral blood or thyroid tissue (not recorded which). The receptors come from an adult man with Graves' disease, either hyperthyroidism or ophthalmopathy (not recorded which). The CDR3 runs from the conserved cysteine through the conserved F or W. A D gene is named only where the DNA matches it firmly. Where a row states a size, it is once, few, many or the class of an expanded clone; other rows omit it.

D gene: NA; CDR3 length: 17; V gene: TRBV9; clone size: few; J gene: TRBJ1-3; CDR3 protein: CASSVASRASSGNTIYF; CDR3 DNA: TGTGCCAGCAGCGTAGCTTCTAGGGCGAGCTCTGGAAACACCATATATTTT
D gene: NA; CDR3 length: 14; V gene: TRBV6-6; clone size: many; J gene: TRBJ2-7; CDR3 protein: CASSSQATGNEQYF; CDR3 DNA: TGTGCCAGCAGTTCCCAAGCCACAGGGAACGAGCAGTACTTC
D gene: NA; CDR3 length: 14; V gene: TRBV20-1; clone size: few; J gene: TRBJ1-2; CDR3 protein: CSARDPRATYGYTF; CDR3 DNA: TGCAGTGCTAGAGATCCAAGGGCCACCTATGGCTACACCTTC
D gene: NA; CDR3 length: 24; V gene: TRBV14; clone size: once; J gene: TRBJ2-7; CDR3 protein: CASSVEGGNTIACAAAGRFGEQYF; CDR3 DNA: TGTGCCAGCAGCGTAGAGGGGGGAAACACCATAGCCTGTGCCGCTGCAGGGCGTTTCGGTGAGCAGTACTTC
D gene: TRBD1; CDR3 length: 13; V gene: TRBV20-1; clone size: many; J gene: TRBJ2-5; CDR3 protein: CSAVGTGEQTQYF; CDR3 DNA: TGCAGTGCTGTTGGGACAGGGGAGCAGACCCAGTACTTC
D gene: NA; CDR3 length: 13; V gene: TRBV7-2; clone size: NA; J gene: TRBJ2-5; CDR3 protein: CASSSRQKETQYF; CDR3 DNA: TGTGCCAGCAGCTCCCGGCAGAAAGAGACCCAGTACTTC
D gene: NA; CDR3 length: 19; V gene: TRBV7-2; clone size: NA; J gene: TRBJ2-7; CDR3 protein: CASSKPAREYGYTSYEQYF; CDR3 DNA: TGTGCCAGCAGCAAGCCCGCCAGGGAGTATGGCTACACCTCCTACGAGCAGTACTTC
D gene: TRBD1; CDR3 length: 17; V gene: TRBV5-4; clone size: once; J gene: TRBJ2-5; CDR3 protein: CASSLAHLQGGQETQYF; CDR3 DNA: TGTGCCAGCAGCTTGGCCCACTTACAGGGGGGACAAGAGACCCAGTACTTC
D gene: TRBD1; CDR3 length: 15; V gene: TRBV2; clone size: once; J gene: TRBJ1-2; CDR3 protein: CATSPRGSSNYGYTF; CDR3 DNA: TGTGCCACCAGTCCCAGGGGGAGTTCTAACTATGGCTACACCTTC
D gene: NA; CDR3 length: 15; V gene: TRBV12-3/TRBV12-4; clone size: NA; J gene: TRBJ1-2; CDR3 protein: CASTFMDRENYGYTF; CDR3 DNA: TGTGCCAGCACCTTTATGGACAGAGAGAACTATGGCTACACCTTC
D gene: NA; CDR3 length: 13; V gene: TRBV5-1; clone size: NA; J gene: TRBJ2-5; CDR3 protein: CASSFWGQETQHF; CDR3 DNA: TGTGCCAGCAGCTTTTGGGGCCAGGAGACCCAGCACTTC
D gene: NA; CDR3 length: 13; V gene: TRBV10-3; clone size: NA; J gene: TRBJ1-1; CDR3 protein: CAIRPGGDTEAFF; CDR3 DNA: TGTGCCATCAGGCCGGGCGGGGACACTGAAGCTTTCTTT
D gene: NA; CDR3 length: 12; V gene: TRBV20-1; clone size: many; J gene: TRBJ1-5; CDR3 protein: CSANGNNQPQHF; CDR3 DNA: TGCAGTGCTAATGGGAACAATCAGCCCCAGCATTTT
D gene: NA; CDR3 length: 12; V gene: TRBV25-1; clone size: many; J gene: TRBJ1-6; CDR3 protein: CASSPDSLPLHF; CDR3 DNA: TGTGCCAGCAGTCCTGACAGCCTACCCCTCCACTTT
D gene: TRBD1; CDR3 length: 13; V gene: TRBV7-9; clone size: many; J gene: TRBJ1-1; CDR3 protein: CASSSQGYTEAFF; CDR3 DNA: TGTGCCAGCAGCTCACAGGGGTACACTGAAGCTTTCTTT
D gene: TRBD1; CDR3 length: 15; V gene: TRBV7-8; clone size: many; J gene: TRBJ1-5; CDR3 protein: CASSFGDRGNQPQHF; CDR3 DNA: TGTGCCAGCAGCTTTGGGGACAGGGGAAATCAGCCCCAGCATTTT
D gene: TRBD2; CDR3 length: 15; V gene: TRBV20-1; clone size: NA; J gene: TRBJ2-7; CDR3 protein: CSARKRTSGSYEQYF; CDR3 DNA: TGCAGTGCGCGTAAGCGGACTAGCGGGAGTTACGAGCAGTACTTC
D gene: NA; CDR3 length: 14; V gene: TRBV6-2/TRBV6-3; clone size: few; J gene: TRBJ1-5; CDR3 protein: CATRQEYSNQPQHF; CDR3 DNA: TGTGCCACCAGACAGGAGTATAGCAATCAGCCCCAGCATTTT
D gene: NA; CDR3 length: 12; V gene: TRBV2; clone size: NA; J gene: TRBJ1-2; CDR3 protein: CASVPGVSGYTF; CDR3 DNA: TGTGCCAGCGTCCCGGGGGTCAGTGGCTACACCTTC
D gene: TRBD1; CDR3 length: 15; V gene: TRBV7-9; clone size: many; J gene: TRBJ1-5; CDR3 protein: CASSQGQVDNQPQHF; CDR3 DNA: TGTGCCAGCAGCCAAGGACAGGTGGACAATCAGCCCCAGCATTTT
D gene: NA; CDR3 length: 17; V gene: TRBV7-9; clone size: NA; J gene: TRBJ2-7; CDR3 protein: CASSLLGLRDTAYEQYF; CDR3 DNA: TGTGCCAGCAGCCTCCTAGGGCTCCGGGACACTGCCTACGAGCAGTACTTC
D gene: NA; CDR3 length: 15; V gene: TRBV4-3; clone size: NA; J gene: TRBJ1-2; CDR3 protein: CASSQDPGPQGGYTF; CDR3 DNA: TGCGCCAGCAGCCAAGATCCCGGTCCTCAGGGTGGCTACACCTTC
D gene: NA; CDR3 length: 10; V gene: TRBV7-8; clone size: NA; J gene: TRBJ1-6; CDR3 protein: CASQDGALHF; CDR3 DNA: TGTGCCAGCCAAGATGGGGCCCTCCACTTT
D gene: NA; CDR3 length: 10; V gene: TRBV10-3; clone size: many; J gene: TRBJ1-2; CDR3 protein: CAIGTNFYTF; CDR3 DNA: TGTGCCATCGGAACAAACTTCTACACCTTC
D gene: TRBD1; CDR3 length: 14; V gene: TRBV29-1; clone size: once; J gene: TRBJ1-2; CDR3 protein: CSVASGTGVAGYTF; CDR3 DNA: TGCAGCGTAGCTTCCGGGACAGGGGTGGCAGGCTACACCTTC
D gene: NA; CDR3 length: 13; V gene: TRBV5-5; clone size: many; J gene: TRBJ1-1; CDR3 protein: CASSLFSGTEAFF; CDR3 DNA: TGTGCCAGCAGCTTGTTTAGCGGCACTGAAGCTTTCTTT
D gene: NA; CDR3 length: 18; V gene: TRBV9; clone size: NA; J gene: TRBJ1-3; CDR3 protein: CASSHRLALWGSGNTIYF; CDR3 DNA: TGTGCCAGCAGCCATCGACTAGCGCTGTGGGGATCTGGAAACACCATATATTTT
D gene: TRBD1; CDR3 length: 15; V gene: TRBV2; clone size: NA; J gene: TRBJ1-5; CDR3 protein: CASSARRTGFGPQHF; CDR3 DNA: TGTGCCAGCAGTGCTAGACGGACAGGCTTCGGGCCCCAGCATTTT
D gene: NA; CDR3 length: 15; V gene: TRBV7-6; clone size: many; J gene: TRBJ2-7; CDR3 protein: CASSLEQSHSYEQYF; CDR3 DNA: TGTGCCAGCAGCTTAGAACAGTCCCACTCCTACGAGCAGTACTTC
D gene: NA; CDR3 length: 16; V gene: TRBV2; clone size: NA; J gene: TRBJ1-4; CDR3 protein: CASSFWFGATNEKLFF; CDR3 DNA: TGTGCCAGCAGTTTTTGGTTTGGGGCAACTAATGAAAAACTGTTTTTT
D gene: NA; CDR3 length: 15; V gene: TRBV7-9; clone size: NA; J gene: TRBJ2-6; CDR3 protein: CASSLGIPGANVLTF; CDR3 DNA: TGTGCCAGCAGCTTAGGGATACCGGGGGCCAACGTCCTGACTTTC
D gene: TRBD1; CDR3 length: 14; V gene: TRBV7-9; clone size: NA; J gene: TRBJ1-1; CDR3 protein: CASSGDRINTEAFF; CDR3 DNA: TGTGCCAGCAGTGGGGACAGAATTAACACTGAAGCTTTCTTT
D gene: NA; CDR3 length: 12; V gene: TRBV10-3; clone size: NA; J gene: TRBJ1-5; CDR3 protein: CAISESHQPQHF; CDR3 DNA: TGTGCCATCAGTGAGTCGCATCAGCCCCAGCATTTT
D gene: NA; CDR3 length: 11; V gene: TRBV20-1; clone size: NA; J gene: TRBJ1-5; CDR3 protein: CSARRGRSQHF; CDR3 DNA: TGCAGTGCAAGAAGGGGACGGTCCCAGCATTTT
D gene: TRBD1; CDR3 length: 16; V gene: TRBV6-5; clone size: NA; J gene: TRBJ2-2; CDR3 protein: CASSYGTGDNTGELFF; CDR3 DNA: TGTGCCAGCAGTTACGGGACAGGGGATAACACCGGGGAGCTGTTTTTT
D gene: NA; CDR3 length: 13; V gene: TRBV20-1; clone size: few; J gene: TRBJ1-5; CDR3 protein: CSAVDRWDQPQHF; CDR3 DNA: TGCAGTGCGGTCGACCGCTGGGATCAGCCCCAGCATTTT
D gene: NA; CDR3 length: 17; V gene: TRBV7-9; clone size: many; J gene: TRBJ2-7; CDR3 protein: CASSLGSGGHLSYEQYF; CDR3 DNA: TGTGCCAGCAGCTTAGGCTCCGGGGGACACCTTTCCTACGAGCAGTACTTC
D gene: NA; CDR3 length: 14; V gene: TRBV7-9; clone size: NA; J gene: TRBJ2-2; CDR3 protein: CASSLGQHTGELLF; CDR3 DNA: TGTGCCAGCAGCTTAGGTCAGCACACCGGGGAGCTGCTTTTT
D gene: NA; CDR3 length: 14; V gene: TRBV6-5; clone size: NA; J gene: TRBJ1-4; CDR3 protein: CASSYSTTNEKLFF; CDR3 DNA: TGTGCCAGCAGTTACTCGACAACTAATGAAAAACTGTTTTTT
D gene: NA; CDR3 length: 13; V gene: TRBV20-1; clone size: few; J gene: TRBJ1-1; CDR3 protein: CSARWGLNTEAFF; CDR3 DNA: TGCAGTGCTAGGTGGGGTCTGAACACTGAAGCTTTCTTT
D gene: NA; CDR3 length: 15; V gene: TRBV7-2; clone size: few; J gene: TRBJ1-4; CDR3 protein: CASSSTTGNNEKLFF; CDR3 DNA: TGTGCCAGCAGCTCAACCACAGGGAACAATGAAAAACTGTTTTTT
D gene: TRBD1; CDR3 length: 15; V gene: TRBV28; clone size: NA; J gene: TRBJ1-1; CDR3 protein: CASSLRSHRGTEAFF; CDR3 DNA: TGTGCCAGCAGTTTACGGTCCCACAGGGGGACTGAAGCTTTCTTT
D gene: NA; CDR3 length: 14; V gene: TRBV24-1; clone size: NA; J gene: TRBJ1-2; CDR3 protein: CATSGSQNDYGYTF; CDR3 DNA: TGTGCCACCAGCGGATCGCAGAACGACTATGGCTACACCTTC
D gene: NA; CDR3 length: 15; V gene: TRBV6-2/TRBV6-3; clone size: NA; J gene: TRBJ1-5; CDR3 protein: CASSYRTAYNQPQHF; CDR3 DNA: TGTGCCAGCAGTTACAGGACAGCCTACAATCAGCCCCAGCATTTT
D gene: NA; CDR3 length: 14; V gene: TRBV10-3; clone size: NA; J gene: TRBJ2-7; CDR3 protein: CAIRAGGRLYEQYF; CDR3 DNA: TGTGCCATCAGGGCAGGTGGTCGACTGTACGAGCAGTACTTC
D gene: NA; CDR3 length: 13; V gene: TRBV20-1; clone size: NA; J gene: TRBJ1-1; CDR3 protein: CSASQEPNTEAFF; CDR3 DNA: TGCAGTGCTTCCCAGGAACCGAACACTGAAGCTTTCTTT
D gene: NA; CDR3 length: 13; V gene: TRBV5-1; clone size: many; J gene: TRBJ1-2; CDR3 protein: CASSSTVGDGYTF; CDR3 DNA: TGCGCCAGCAGCTCCACGGTTGGGGATGGCTACACCTTC
D gene: NA; CDR3 length: 14; V gene: TRBV2; clone size: many; J gene: TRBJ1-1; CDR3 protein: CASSEASPNTEAFF; CDR3 DNA: TGTGCCAGCAGTGAGGCCAGTCCTAACACTGAAGCTTTCTTT
D gene: TRBD1; CDR3 length: 15; V gene: TRBV2; clone size: few; J gene: TRBJ1-4; CDR3 protein: CASSETRTGRKKLFF; CDR3 DNA: TGTGCCAGCAGTGAAACAAGGACAGGGAGGAAAAAACTGTTTTTT
D gene: NA; CDR3 length: 14; V gene: TRBV5-4; clone size: few; J gene: TRBJ1-6; CDR3 protein: CASSLNYGGSPLHF; CDR3 DNA: TGTGCCAGCAGCTTAAATTACGGGGGATCACCCCTCCACTTT
D gene: NA; CDR3 length: 12; V gene: TRBV25-1; clone size: many; J gene: TRBJ1-4; CDR3 protein: CASSAGQRKLFF; CDR3 DNA: TGTGCCAGCAGTGCGGGGCAACGAAAACTGTTTTTT
D gene: NA; CDR3 length: 14; V gene: TRBV10-3; clone size: many; J gene: TRBJ2-2; CDR3 protein: CAISEYPATGELFF; CDR3 DNA: TGTGCCATCAGTGAGTACCCGGCCACCGGGGAGCTGTTTTTT
D gene: NA; CDR3 length: 13; V gene: TRBV7-3; clone size: NA; J gene: TRBJ2-3; CDR3 protein: CASSLGDTDTQYF; CDR3 DNA: TGTGCCAGCAGCTTAGGAGACACAGATACGCAGTATTTT